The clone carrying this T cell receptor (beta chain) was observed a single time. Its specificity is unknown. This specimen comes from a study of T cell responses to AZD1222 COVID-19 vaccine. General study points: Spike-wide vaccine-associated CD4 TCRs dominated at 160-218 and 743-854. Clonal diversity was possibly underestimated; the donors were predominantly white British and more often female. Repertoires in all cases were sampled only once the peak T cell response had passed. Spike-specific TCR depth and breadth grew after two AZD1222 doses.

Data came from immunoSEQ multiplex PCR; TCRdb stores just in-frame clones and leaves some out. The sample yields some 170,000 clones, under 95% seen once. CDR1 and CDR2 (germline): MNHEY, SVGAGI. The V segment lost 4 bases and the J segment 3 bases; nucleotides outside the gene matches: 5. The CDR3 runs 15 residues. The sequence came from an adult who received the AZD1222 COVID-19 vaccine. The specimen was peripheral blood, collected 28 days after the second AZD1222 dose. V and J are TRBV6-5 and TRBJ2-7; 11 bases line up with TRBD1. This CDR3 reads CASSSRDRGFYEQYF. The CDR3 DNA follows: TGTGCCAGCAGTTCCCGGGACAGGGGGTTCTACGAGCAGTACTTC.